The clone carrying this T cell receptor beta chain has just a few counts. What it binds is not known. The germline V gene has CDR1 SGHRS and CDR2 YFSETQ. CDR3 length: 14 amino acids. With 0 bases removed from V and 4 bases from J, the gap between germline ends came to 10 bases. The data were obtained in a study of OX40 agonist ivuxolimab in advanced cancers. Study observations and caveats: Antigen specificity of clonally expanded peripheral T cells was not established.

Individuals having autoimmune disease history or systemic immunosuppression were not enrolled. Method: immunoSEQ multiplex PCR; TCRdb's copy keeps in-frame clones and lacks some. The profile covers roughly 100,000 clones, with 90% appearing a single time and around 1.6% taken by the ten largest. This material consisted of CD4+ or CD8+ T cells sorted from blood, taken in a trial of the OX40 agonist ivuxolimab. This clonotype originated in an adult with an advanced solid tumor such as melanoma, head and neck, liver or kidney cancer. J is TRBJ1-2 and V is TRBV5-1; D gene uncertain. CDR3 protein: CASSLDLLSYGYTF. The CDR3 nucleotides read TGCGCCAGCAGCTTGGATTTGCTGAGCTATGGCTACACCTTC. Full variable domain (remainder filled in from reference TRBV5-1 and TRBJ1-2): KAGVTQTPRYLIKTRGQQVTLSCSPISGHRSVSWYQQTPGQGLQFLFEYFSETQRNKGNFPGRFSGRQFSNSRSEMNVSTLELGDSALYLCASSLDLLSYGYTFGSGTRLTVV.